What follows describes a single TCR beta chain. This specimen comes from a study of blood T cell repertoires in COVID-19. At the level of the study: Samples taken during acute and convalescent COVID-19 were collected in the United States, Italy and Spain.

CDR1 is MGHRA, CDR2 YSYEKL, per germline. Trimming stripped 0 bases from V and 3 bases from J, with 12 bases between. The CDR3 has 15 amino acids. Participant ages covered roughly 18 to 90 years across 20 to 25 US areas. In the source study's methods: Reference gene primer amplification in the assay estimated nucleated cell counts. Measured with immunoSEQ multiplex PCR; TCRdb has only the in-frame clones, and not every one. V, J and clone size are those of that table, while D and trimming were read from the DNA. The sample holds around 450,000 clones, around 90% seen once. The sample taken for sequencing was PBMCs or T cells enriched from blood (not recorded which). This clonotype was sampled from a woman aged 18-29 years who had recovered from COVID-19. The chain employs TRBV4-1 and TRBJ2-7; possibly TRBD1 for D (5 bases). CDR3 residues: CASSQDAGQGYEQYF. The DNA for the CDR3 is TGCGCCAGCAGCCAAGATGCTGGCCAGGGCTACGAGCAGTACTTC.